The rows below give T cell receptor beta chains drawn from one sample of a study of shared clonotypes between healthy human individuals. Repertoires were generated with immunoSEQ multiplex PCR, while TCRdb's copy carries only in-frame clones and drops some. The data show under 2.5 million clones, 92% seen once. The sample comprised naive CD4+ T cells from PBMCs. The receptors come from a man between 18 and 35 years old in good health. Some clones in this sample may be carry-over from other donors' samples. Both conserved end residues are part of each CDR3. A D gene is named only where the DNA matches it firmly. Size tells how often a clone was seen (once, few, many) or the class of an expanded clone, and some rows leave it out.

v_call	j_call	clone_size	d_call	cdr3_aa
TRBV28	TRBJ2-7	NA	TRBD2	CASSPPRLAGTTYEQYF
TRBV2	TRBJ1-4	NA	NA	CASSISAGLMGLFF
TRBV25-1	TRBJ1-2	once	NA	CASRKDSSNYGYTF
TRBV7-3	TRBJ2-3	NA	TRBD2	CASGSGRKDTQYF
TRBV7-9	TRBJ2-3	NA	NA	CASSLRRRGSTDTQYF
TRBV5-4	TRBJ2-7	NA	NA	CASRKDLSSYEQYF
TRBV19	TRBJ2-2	few	NA	CASSTTTGELFF
TRBV19	TRBJ1-2	NA	TRBD1	CASSRGGDYGYTF
TRBV11-3	TRBJ2-7	NA	NA	CASSYSGDNVEQYF
TRBV28	TRBJ2-1	NA	NA	CASQTGPYNEQFF
TRBV4-3	TRBJ2-1	NA	TRBD2	CASSQEKSGRDEQFF
TRBV18	TRBJ2-2	NA	TRBD1	CASSPKGASDTGELFF
TRBV9	TRBJ2-6	once	NA	CASSVGQSSGANVLTF
TRBV14	TRBJ2-7	NA	TRBD2	CASSQVSGGTYEQYF
TRBV11-1	TRBJ2-5	once	TRBD2	CASSLELSRGGRQETQYF
TRBV28	TRBJ2-3	NA	NA	CASSSYRTTSTDTQYF
TRBV27	TRBJ1-4	NA	TRBD1	CASSSGQGLNEKLFF
TRBV6-1	TRBJ1-1	few	NA	CASSENSRGTEAFF
TRBV7-3	TRBJ1-1	NA	NA	CASSQRDHGGRAFF
TRBV28	TRBJ2-7	NA	NA	CASSLVSGDEQYF
TRBV19	TRBJ1-5	NA	NA	CASSIGGVPSNQPQHF
TRBV28	TRBJ2-7	NA	NA	CASSSSGSTYEQYF
TRBV6-5	TRBJ1-2	NA	TRBD1	CASRPTGVGSGYTF
TRBV5-1	TRBJ1-3	NA	NA	CASSLDGDPSGNTIYF
TRBV7-3	TRBJ2-5	NA	NA	CASSTRQQETQYF
TRBV4-1	TRBJ2-7	NA	NA	CASSQAVGEQYF
TRBV11-2	TRBJ2-2	NA	TRBD2	CASSLEGLAGGRDTGELFF
TRBV9	TRBJ2-1	once	TRBD2	CASNNGLAGALYNEQFF
TRBV2	TRBJ1-2	few	NA	CASSVQLANYGYTF
TRBV5-1	TRBJ2-6	NA	TRBD1	CASKDRGRAGANVLTF